Listed below are T cell receptor beta chains from one sample, sequenced in a study of T cell responses to AZD1222 COVID-19 vaccine. This table comes from immunoSEQ multiplex PCR, and its TCRdb copy is limited to in-frame clones, with some not included. The sample records roughly 100,000 clones, about 90% being singletons. Specimen: peripheral blood, collected 28 days after the second AZD1222 dose. All receptors derive from an adult who received the AZD1222 COVID-19 vaccine. Each CDR3 is given with its conserved first and last residue. The D gene is left open where the match is weak. Clone size is not always given. Where it is, it says once, few, many or a class for expanded clones.

TGTGCCAGCAGCAAAGTGGGTCGACAGGGGGGGTTCTATGGCTACACCTTC	CASSKVGRQGGFYGYTF	.	TRBV21-1	17	TRBJ1-2	.
TGTGCCAGCGGAGAGACAGACAACTATGGCTACACCTTC	CASGETDNYGYTF	.	TRBV6-5	13	TRBJ1-2	.
TGTGCCAGCAGCTTGCCAGAGACGGGCTACACCTTC	CASSLPETGYTF	.	TRBV5-4	12	TRBJ1-2	.
TGTGCCAGCTCACCCCTGGAGACCCAGTACTTC	CASSPLETQYF	.	TRBV18	11	TRBJ2-5	.
TGTGCCACTGCGGGGGGTCTCTACGAGCAGTACTTC	CATAGGLYEQYF	TRBD2	TRBV18	12	TRBJ2-7	.
TGTGCCAGCAGCGCGCCGGGACAGGATAACTATGGCTACACCTTC	CASSAPGQDNYGYTF	TRBD1	TRBV9	15	TRBJ1-2	.
TGTGCCAGCAGCACCCCGACTAGCGGGAGGTACAATGAGCAGTTCTTC	CASSTPTSGRYNEQFF	TRBD2	TRBV5-4	16	TRBJ2-1	.
TGTGCCAGCAGCTTGGGGGGAGGGTCTACCGGGGAGCTGTTTTTT	CASSLGGGSTGELFF	TRBD2	TRBV5-6	15	TRBJ2-2	.
TGTGCCAGCAGTGATTGGGGCAGGTACCGGTTC	CASSDWGRYRF	.	TRBV25-1	11	TRBJ2-7	.
TGTGCCATCAGATCACTCGCTAGCGGATCCACAGATACGCAGTATTTT	CAIRSLASGSTDTQYF	TRBD2	TRBV10-3	16	TRBJ2-3	.
TGTGCCAGCAGTTACTCCGGTGCAGATACGCAGTATTTT	CASSYSGADTQYF	.	TRBV6-5	13	TRBJ2-3	.
TGTGCCAGCAGTGCAGTAAGTGTCCAAGAAGAGACCCAGTACTTC	CASSAVSVQEETQYF	.	TRBV2	15	TRBJ2-5	once
TGTGCCAGCAGTGGGACTAGCGGGGGTTACAGGAATGAGCAGTTCTTC	CASSGTSGGYRNEQFF	TRBD2	TRBV6-1	16	TRBJ2-1	.
TGTGCCAGCAACCTACTAGCGGGGGCTTACAATGAGCAGTTCTTC	CASNLLAGAYNEQFF	TRBD2	TRBV27	15	TRBJ2-1	.
TGTGCCAGCAGTATCGGGACAGTAGTCTACGAGCAGTACTTC	CASSIGTVVYEQYF	TRBD1	TRBV27	14	TRBJ2-7	.
TGTGCCAGCAGCTTAGCGGTCCAACGGGAGACCCAGTACTTC	CASSLAVQRETQYF	.	TRBV7-2	14	TRBJ2-5	.
TGCGCCAGCAGCTTGCGTGGGACAGGGAACACCGGGGAGCTGTTTTTT	CASSLRGTGNTGELFF	TRBD1	TRBV5-1	16	TRBJ2-2	.
TGTGCCAGCAGCTTGCTAGCGGGAGGTGCAGATACGCAGTATTTT	CASSLLAGGADTQYF	TRBD2	TRBV7-2	15	TRBJ2-3	.
TGCGCCAGCAGTACACAGGGGAAGAACACTGAAGCTTTCTTT	CASSTQGKNTEAFF	TRBD1	TRBV23-1	14	TRBJ1-1	few
TGTGCCAGCAGTTACTGGGGGGGCGCGGCTGAAGCTTTCTTT	CASSYWGGAAEAFF	.	TRBV6-5	14	TRBJ1-1	.
TGTGCCAGCAGTCCACAGGTCCCCCAAGCTTTCTTT	CASSPQVPQAFF	.	TRBV12-3/TRBV12-4	12	TRBJ1-1	.
TGTGCCAGCAGTCCCGATGGGGTTTTTGGAAACACCATATATTTT	CASSPDGVFGNTIYF	.	TRBV28	15	TRBJ1-3	.
TGTGCCAGCAGCTTAACGGTTATAGCGGGGGACACCGGGGAGCTGTTTTTT	CASSLTVIAGDTGELFF	TRBD2	TRBV5-5	17	TRBJ2-2	.
TGTGCCAGCAGCTTGGCGAGCGGGGGCAGTCTAGGGCAGTTCTTC	CASSLASGGSLGQFF	TRBD2	TRBV5-6	15	TRBJ2-1	.
TGTGCCAGCAGCCCGGGAAACCCCGCGTACAATGAGCAGTTCTTC	CASSPGNPAYNEQFF	.	TRBV7-2	15	TRBJ2-1	.
TGTGCCAGCTCGGGGGGGGACAGGGTAGAACTTGGCTACACCTTC	CASSGGDRVELGYTF	.	TRBV21-1	15	TRBJ1-2	once
TGTGCCAGTAGTGATAGCGGGATCTACGAGCAGTACTTC	CASSDSGIYEQYF	TRBD2	TRBV19	13	TRBJ2-7	.
TGTGCCAGCAGCTTTTTAGGGGTTTCAGGCTATGGCTACACCTTC	CASSFLGVSGYGYTF	.	TRBV6-6	15	TRBJ1-2	once
TGTGCCAGCAGCGTAGTGGACAGGGCCAACACTGAAGCTTTCTTT	CASSVVDRANTEAFF	TRBD1	TRBV9	15	TRBJ1-1	.
TGTGCCAGTAGTCCCGGACTGCGCTACACCTTC	CASSPGLRYTF	.	TRBV19	11	TRBJ1-2	.
TGTGCCAAGGGGACTAGAAGGCGTCGGGAGCAGTACTTC	CAKGTRRRREQYF	TRBD2	TRBV7-9	13	TRBJ2-7	.
TGTGCCAGCAGCCAATTGATGACAGGGAACACTGAAGCTTTCTTT	CASSQLMTGNTEAFF	.	TRBV14	15	TRBJ1-1	.
TGTGCCATCAGTGCCTCGGGGGGAGGCAATGAGCAGTTCTTC	CAISASGGGNEQFF	TRBD2	TRBV10-3	14	TRBJ2-1	.
TGTGCCAGCCTAGGGGGGCCTGGTTCACCCCTCCACTTT	CASLGGPGSPLHF	.	TRBV2	13	TRBJ1-6	.
TGTGCCAGCAGCTTAGGGGACAGCGCATATGGCTACACCTTC	CASSLGDSAYGYTF	.	TRBV13	14	TRBJ1-2	.